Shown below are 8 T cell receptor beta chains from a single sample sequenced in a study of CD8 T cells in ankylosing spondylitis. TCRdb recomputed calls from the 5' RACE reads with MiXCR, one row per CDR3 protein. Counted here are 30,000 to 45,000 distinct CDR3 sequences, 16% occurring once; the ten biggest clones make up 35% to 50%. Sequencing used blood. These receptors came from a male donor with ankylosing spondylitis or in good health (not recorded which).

The CDR3 nucleotides are TGTGCCAGCAGCGTTGGAAATGAAAAACTGTTTTTT. It yields the protein CASSVGNEKLFF. This sequence joins TRBV7-2 and TRBJ1-4; D not resolved. V gave up 5 bases and J gave up 5 bases, with 6 bases separating them. This CDR3 is built from 12 residues. The germline CDR1 and CDR2 sequences are SGHTA and FQGNSA.

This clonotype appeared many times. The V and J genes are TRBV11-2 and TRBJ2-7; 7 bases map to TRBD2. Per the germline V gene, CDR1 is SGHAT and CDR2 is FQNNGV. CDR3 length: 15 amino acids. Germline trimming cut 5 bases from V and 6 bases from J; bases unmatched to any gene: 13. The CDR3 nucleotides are TGTGCCAGCAGCGCCGCCGAGGGCCGGGGGGTCGAGCAGTACTTC. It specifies CASSAAEGRGVEQYF.

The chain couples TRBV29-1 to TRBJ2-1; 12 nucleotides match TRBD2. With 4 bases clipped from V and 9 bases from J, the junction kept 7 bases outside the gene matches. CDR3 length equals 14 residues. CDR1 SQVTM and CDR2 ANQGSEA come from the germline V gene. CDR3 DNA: TGCAGCGTTGCTGGACTAGCGGGGACGGCTGAGCAGTTCTTC. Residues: CSVAGLAGTAEQFF.

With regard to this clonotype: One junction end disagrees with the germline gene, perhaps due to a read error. CDR3 in DNA: TGTGCCAGCACTTTACGGTACACCGGGGAGCTGTTTTTT. It specifies CASTLRYTGELFF. This chain links TRBV12-3 or TRBV12-4 with TRBJ2-2; D is uncertain. The CDR3 sequence is 13 residues long.

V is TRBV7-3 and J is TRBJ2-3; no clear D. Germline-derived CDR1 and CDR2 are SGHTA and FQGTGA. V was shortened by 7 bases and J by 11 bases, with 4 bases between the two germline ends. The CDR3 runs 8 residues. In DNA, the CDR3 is TGTGCCAGCAACATGCAGTATTTT. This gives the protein CASNMQYF.

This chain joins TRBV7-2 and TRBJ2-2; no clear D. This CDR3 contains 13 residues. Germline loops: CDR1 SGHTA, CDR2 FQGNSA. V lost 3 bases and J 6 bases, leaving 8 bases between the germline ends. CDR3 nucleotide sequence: TGTGCCAGCAGCTTTTCCGCGGCCGGGGAGCTGTTTTTT. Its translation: CASSFSAAGELFF. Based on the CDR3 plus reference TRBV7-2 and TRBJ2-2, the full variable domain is GAGVSQSPSNKVTEKGKDVELRCDPISGHTALYWYRQSLGQGLEFLIYFQGNSAPDKSGLPSDRFSAERTGGSVSTLTIQRTQQEDSAVYLCASSFSAAGELFFGEGSRLTVL.

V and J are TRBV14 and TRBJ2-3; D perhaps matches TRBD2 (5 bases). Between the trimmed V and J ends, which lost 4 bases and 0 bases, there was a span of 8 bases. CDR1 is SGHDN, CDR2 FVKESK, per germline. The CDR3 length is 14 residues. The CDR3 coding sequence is TGTGCCAGCAGCCGGCGGGCAAGCACAGATACGCAGTATTTT. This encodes CASSRRASTDTQYF.

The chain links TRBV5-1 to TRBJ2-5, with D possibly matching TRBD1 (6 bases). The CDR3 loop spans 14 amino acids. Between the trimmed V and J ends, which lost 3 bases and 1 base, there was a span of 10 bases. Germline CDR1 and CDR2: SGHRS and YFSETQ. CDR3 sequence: CASSSRTAQETQYF. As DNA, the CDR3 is TGCGCCAGCAGCTCCAGGACAGCCCAAGAGACCCAGTACTTC.